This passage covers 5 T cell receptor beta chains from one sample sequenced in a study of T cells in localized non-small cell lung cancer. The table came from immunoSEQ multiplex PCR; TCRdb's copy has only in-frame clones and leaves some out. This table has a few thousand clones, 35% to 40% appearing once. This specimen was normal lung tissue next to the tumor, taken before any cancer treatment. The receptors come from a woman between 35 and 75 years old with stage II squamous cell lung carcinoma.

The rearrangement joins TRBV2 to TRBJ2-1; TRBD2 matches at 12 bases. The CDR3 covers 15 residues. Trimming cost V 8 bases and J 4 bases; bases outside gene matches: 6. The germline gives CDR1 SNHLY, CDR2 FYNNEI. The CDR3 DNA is TGTGCCAGCTATAGGACTAGCGGGGAATACAATGAGCAGTTCTTC. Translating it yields CASYRTSGEYNEQFF.

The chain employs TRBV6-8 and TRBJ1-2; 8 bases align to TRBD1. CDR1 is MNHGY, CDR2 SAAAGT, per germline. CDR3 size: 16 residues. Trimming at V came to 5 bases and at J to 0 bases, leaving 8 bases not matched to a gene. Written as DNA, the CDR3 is TGTGCCAGCAGTAGGGGACAGGAGACAGCTAACTATGGCTACACCTTC. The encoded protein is CASSRGQETANYGYTF.

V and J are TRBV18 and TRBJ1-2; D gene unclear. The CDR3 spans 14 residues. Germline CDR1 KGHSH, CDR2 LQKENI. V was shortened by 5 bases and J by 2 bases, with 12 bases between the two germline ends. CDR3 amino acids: CASSSLGLNYGYTF. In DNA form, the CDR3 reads TGTGCCAGCTCATCCCTCGGGCTCAACTATGGCTACACCTTC.

CDR3 region: CASSGRARGNEQYF. The CDR3 DNA sequence: TGTGCCAGCAGCGGCCGGGCCCGGGGCAACGAGCAGTACTTC. The chain carries TRBV9 and TRBJ2-7; D possibly matches TRBD1 or TRBD2 (5 bases each). V shed 3 bases and J shed 5 bases, with 15 bases lying between them. The CDR3 sequence is 14 residues long. Germline CDR1 is SGDLS and CDR2 is YYNGEE.

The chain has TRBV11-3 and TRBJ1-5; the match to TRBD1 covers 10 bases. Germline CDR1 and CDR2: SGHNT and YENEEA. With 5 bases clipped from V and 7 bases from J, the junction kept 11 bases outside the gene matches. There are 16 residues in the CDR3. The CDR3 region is CASSVGTGETRQPQHF. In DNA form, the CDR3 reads TGTGCCAGCAGCGTGGGGACAGGGGAAACGCGACAGCCCCAGCATTTT.